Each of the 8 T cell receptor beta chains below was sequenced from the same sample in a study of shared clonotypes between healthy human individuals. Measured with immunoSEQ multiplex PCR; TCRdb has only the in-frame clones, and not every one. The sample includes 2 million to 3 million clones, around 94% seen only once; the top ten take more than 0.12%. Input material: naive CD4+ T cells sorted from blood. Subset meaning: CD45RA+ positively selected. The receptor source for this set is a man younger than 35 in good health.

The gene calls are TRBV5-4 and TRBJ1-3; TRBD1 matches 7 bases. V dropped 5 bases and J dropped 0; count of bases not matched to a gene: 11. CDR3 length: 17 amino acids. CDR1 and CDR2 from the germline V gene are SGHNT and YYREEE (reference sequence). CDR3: CASSPPGTASSGNTIYF. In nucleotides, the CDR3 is TGTGCCAGCAGTCCTCCCGGGACAGCTAGCTCTGGAAACACCATATATTTT.

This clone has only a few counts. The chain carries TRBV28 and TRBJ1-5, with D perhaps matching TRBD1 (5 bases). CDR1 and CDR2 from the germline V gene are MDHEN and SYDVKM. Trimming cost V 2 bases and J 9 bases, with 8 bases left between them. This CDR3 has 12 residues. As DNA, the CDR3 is TGTGCCAGCAGTTTAGGGGGTGGGCCCCAGCATTTT. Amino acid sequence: CASSLGGGPQHF.

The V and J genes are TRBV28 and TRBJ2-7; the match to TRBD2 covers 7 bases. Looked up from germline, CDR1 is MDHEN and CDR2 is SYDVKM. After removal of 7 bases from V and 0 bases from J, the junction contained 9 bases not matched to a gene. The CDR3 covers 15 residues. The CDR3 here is CASMLGGVSSYEQYF. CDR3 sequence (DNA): TGTGCCAGCATGTTGGGGGGGGTTAGCTCCTACGAGCAGTACTTC. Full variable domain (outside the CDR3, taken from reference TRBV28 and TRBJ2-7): DVKVTQSSRYLVKRTGEKVFLECVQDMDHENMFWYRQDPGLGLRLIYFSYDVKMKEKGDIPEGYSVSREKKERFSLILESASTNQTSMYLCASMLGGVSSYEQYFGPGTRLTVT.

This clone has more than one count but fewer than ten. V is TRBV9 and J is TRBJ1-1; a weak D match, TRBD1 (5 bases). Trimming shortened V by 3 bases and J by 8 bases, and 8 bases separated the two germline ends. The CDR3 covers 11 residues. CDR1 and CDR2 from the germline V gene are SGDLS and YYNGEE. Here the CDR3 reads CASSGDYEAFF. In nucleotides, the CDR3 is TGTGCCAGCAGCGGGGACTACGAAGCTTTCTTT. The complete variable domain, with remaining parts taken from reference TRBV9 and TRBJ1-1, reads DSGVTQTPKHLITATGQRVTLRCSPRSGDLSVYWYQQSLDQGLQFLIQYYNGEERAKGNILERFSAQQFPDLHSELNLSSLELGDSALYFCASSGDYEAFFGQGTRLTVV.

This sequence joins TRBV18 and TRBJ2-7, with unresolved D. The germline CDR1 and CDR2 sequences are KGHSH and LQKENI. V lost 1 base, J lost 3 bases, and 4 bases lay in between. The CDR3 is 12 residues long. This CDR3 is CASSPRNYEQYF. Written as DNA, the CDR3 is TGTGCCAGCTCACCACGGAACTACGAGCAGTACTTC.

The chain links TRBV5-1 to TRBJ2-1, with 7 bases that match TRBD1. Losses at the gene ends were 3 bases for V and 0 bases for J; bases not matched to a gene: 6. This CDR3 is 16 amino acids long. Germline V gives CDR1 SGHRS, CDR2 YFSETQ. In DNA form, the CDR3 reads TGCGCCAGCAGCTCGGGACAGTCGAGCTCCTACAATGAGCAGTTCTTC. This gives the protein CASSSGQSSSYNEQFF.

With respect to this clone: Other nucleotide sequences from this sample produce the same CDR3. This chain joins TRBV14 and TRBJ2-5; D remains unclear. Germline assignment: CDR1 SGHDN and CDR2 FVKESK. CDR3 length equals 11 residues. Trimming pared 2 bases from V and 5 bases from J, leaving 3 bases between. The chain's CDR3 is CASSQTETQYF. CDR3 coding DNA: TGTGCCAGCAGCCAAACGGAGACCCAGTACTTC.

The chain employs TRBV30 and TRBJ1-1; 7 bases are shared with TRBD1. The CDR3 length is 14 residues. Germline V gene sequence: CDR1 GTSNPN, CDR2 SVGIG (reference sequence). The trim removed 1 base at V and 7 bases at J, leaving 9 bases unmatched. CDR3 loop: CAWSASGWTGEAFF. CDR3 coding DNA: TGTGCCTGGAGTGCCTCCGGGTGGACAGGTGAAGCTTTCTTT.